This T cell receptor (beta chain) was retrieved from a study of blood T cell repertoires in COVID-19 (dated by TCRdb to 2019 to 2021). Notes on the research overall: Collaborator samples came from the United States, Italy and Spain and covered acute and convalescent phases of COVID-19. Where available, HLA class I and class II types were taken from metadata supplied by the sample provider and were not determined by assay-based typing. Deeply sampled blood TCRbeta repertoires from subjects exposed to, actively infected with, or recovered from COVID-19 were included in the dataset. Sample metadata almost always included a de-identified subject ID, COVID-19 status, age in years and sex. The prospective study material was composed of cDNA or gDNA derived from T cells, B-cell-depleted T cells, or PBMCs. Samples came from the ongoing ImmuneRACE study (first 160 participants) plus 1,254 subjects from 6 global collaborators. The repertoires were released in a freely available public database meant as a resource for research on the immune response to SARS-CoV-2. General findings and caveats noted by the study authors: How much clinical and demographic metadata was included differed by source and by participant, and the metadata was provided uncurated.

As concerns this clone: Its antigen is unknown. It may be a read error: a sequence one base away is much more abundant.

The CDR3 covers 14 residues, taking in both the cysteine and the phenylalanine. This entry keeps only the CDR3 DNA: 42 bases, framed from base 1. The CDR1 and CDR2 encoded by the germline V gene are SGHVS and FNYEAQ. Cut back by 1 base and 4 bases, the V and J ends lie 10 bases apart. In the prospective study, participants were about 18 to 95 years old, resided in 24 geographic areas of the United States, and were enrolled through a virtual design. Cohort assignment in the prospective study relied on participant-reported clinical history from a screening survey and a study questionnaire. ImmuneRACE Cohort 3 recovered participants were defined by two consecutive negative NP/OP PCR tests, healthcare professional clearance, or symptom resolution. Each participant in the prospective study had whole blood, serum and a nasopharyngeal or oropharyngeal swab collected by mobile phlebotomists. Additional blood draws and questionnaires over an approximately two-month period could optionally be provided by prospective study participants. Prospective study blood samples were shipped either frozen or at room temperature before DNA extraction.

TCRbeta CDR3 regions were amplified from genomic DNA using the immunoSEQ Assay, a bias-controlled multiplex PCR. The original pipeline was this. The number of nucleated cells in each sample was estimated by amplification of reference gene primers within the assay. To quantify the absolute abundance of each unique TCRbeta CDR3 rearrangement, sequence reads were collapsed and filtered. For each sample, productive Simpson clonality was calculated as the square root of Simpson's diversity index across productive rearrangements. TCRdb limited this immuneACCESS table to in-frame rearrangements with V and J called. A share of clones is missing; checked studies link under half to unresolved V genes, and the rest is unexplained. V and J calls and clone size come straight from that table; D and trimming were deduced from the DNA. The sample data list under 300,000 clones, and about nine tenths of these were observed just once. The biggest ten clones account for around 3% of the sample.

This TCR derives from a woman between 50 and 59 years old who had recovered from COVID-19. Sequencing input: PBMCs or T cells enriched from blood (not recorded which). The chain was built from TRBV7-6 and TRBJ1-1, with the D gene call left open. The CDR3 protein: CASSLGWEGTEAFF. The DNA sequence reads TGTGCCAGCAGCTTAGGGTGGGAGGGCACTGAAGCTTTCTTT.